What follows are 18 T cell receptor beta chains derived from one specimen sequenced in a study of T cell responses to AZD1222 COVID-19 vaccine. Using immunoSEQ multiplex PCR, the repertoire was profiled, and TCRdb retains in-frame clones only, with some absent. The table records about 130,000 clones, 90% of them present only once. The source was peripheral blood, collected on day 0 of AZD1222 vaccination. The receptors here all came from an adult in good health.

The chain joins TRBV10-2 to TRBJ1-5; tentatively, D is TRBD1 (5 bases). The CDR3 is 15 residues long. V gave up 2 bases and J gave up 7 bases, with 15 bases separating them. Germline loops: CDR1 WSHSY, CDR2 SAAADI. DNA for the CDR3: TGCGCCAGCAGTGAGGAGACAGAATTGCTACAGCCCCAGCATTTT. It yields the protein CASSEETELLQPQHF.

This chain links TRBV28 with TRBJ1-5; D is undetermined. The CDR3 has 12 residues. V lost 6 bases to trimming and J lost 8 bases, with 11 bases between them. Germline lookup yields CDR1 MDHEN and CDR2 SYDVKM. The CDR3 sequence: CASRRGDKPQHF. CDR3 sequence (DNA): TGTGCCAGCAGGCGGGGTGATAAGCCCCAGCATTTT.

V and J are TRBV19 and TRBJ2-7, with TRBD1 matching 9 bases. V shed 5 bases and J 5 bases; nucleotides not matched to a gene: 7. Germline loops: CDR1 LNHDA, CDR2 SQIVND (reference sequence). This CDR3 is 14 amino acids long. CDR3 sequence: CASSLGTGSHEQYF. The CDR3, as DNA: TGTGCCAGTAGTCTCGGGACAGGGTCCCACGAGCAGTACTTC.

This chain joins TRBV6-7 and TRBJ1-5, with a possible D match to TRBD1 (6 bases). TRBV6-7 is classed as an ORF, of uncertain function. V was pared by 5 bases and J by 0 bases, with 14 bases between. The CDR3 is 16 residues long. In DNA, the CDR3 is TGTGCCAGCAGTCCCAAGGACAGTCCTAGCAATCAGCCCCAGCATTTT. Its translation: CASSPKDSPSNQPQHF.

This clone was seen a handful of times. The chain is built from TRBV19 and TRBJ1-3; D ambiguous. V was clipped by 4 bases and J by 2 bases, with 9 bases between them. Germline V gene sequence: CDR1 LNHDA, CDR2 SQIVND (reference sequence). The CDR3 has 14 residues. CDR3 amino acids: CASSRGGPGNTIYF. The CDR3 nucleotides read TGTGCCAGTAGTAGGGGTGGTCCTGGAAACACCATATATTTT.

The chain joins TRBV7-8 to TRBJ2-1, with 8 positions matching TRBD2. The CDR3 extends over 17 amino acids. J lost 0 bases, V lost 6 bases, and 10 bases had no gene match. Germline CDR1 SGHVS, CDR2 FQNEAQ. CDR3 DNA sequence: TGTGCCAGCAGTACCATAGCGGGGACGTACTCCTACAATGAGCAGTTCTTC. Its protein is CASSTIAGTYSYNEQFF.

The DNA of the CDR3 is TGTGCCAGCAGCGGGGCGAACACCGGGGAGCTGTTTTTT. Protein sequence: CASSGANTGELFF. V and J are TRBV4-2 and TRBJ2-2, with D hard to call. CDR3 length equals 13 residues. Germline V gene lookup returns CDR1 LGHNA and CDR2 YNFKEQ. The ends were cut back, 5 bases at V and 0 bases at J, with 4 bases in the middle.

The V gene is TRBV9, the J gene TRBJ2-2; TRBD1 matches 8 bases. The germline V gene encodes CDR1 SGDLS and CDR2 YYNGEE. Trimming removed 0 bases from V and 3 bases from J; junction bases left unmatched: 10. The CDR3 consists of 18 residues. CDR3 nucleotides: TGTGCCAGCAGCGTAGCTCCGTCGGACAGGGTGTACACCGGGGAGCTGTTTTTT. Translated, it gives CASSVAPSDRVYTGELFF.

The J gene is TRBJ2-5, the V gene TRBV6-5; TRBD1 might be the D (6 bases). Germline V gene data show CDR1 as MNHEY and CDR2 as SVGAGI. V lost 5 bases and J lost 4, with 14 bases in between. The CDR3 is 14 residues long. The CDR3 DNA is TGTGCCAGCAGTCGTCTTGAAGGGGGAGAGACCCAGTACTTC. Translated: CASSRLEGGETQYF.

CDR3 sequence reads: CASSERQGPFQETQYF. For the CDR3, the DNA is TGCGCCAGCTCGGAGAGACAGGGCCCCTTCCAAGAGACCCAGTACTTC. The rearrangement joins TRBV5-1 to TRBJ2-5, with TRBD1 matching 7 bases. This CDR3 has 16 residues. Germline V gene lookup returns CDR1 SGHRS and CDR2 YFSETQ. V lost 7 bases to trimming and J lost 1 base; unmatched junction nucleotides: 13.

This clone was picked up one time. The J gene is TRBJ1-1, the V gene TRBV27; D gene uncertain. Germline V gene data show CDR1 as MNHEY and CDR2 as SMNVEV (reference sequence). The ends were cut back, 1 base at V and 6 bases at J, with 9 bases in the middle. This CDR3 contains 13 residues. The CDR3 DNA follows: TGTGCCAGCAGTTTATTGGGGAAGGCTGAAGCTTTCTTT. It codes for CASSLLGKAEAFF.

This CDR3 is CASSQMLVGEQYF. In DNA, the CDR3 is TGTGCCAGCAGTCAAATGCTAGTGGGGGAGCAGTACTTC. The genes are TRBV27 and TRBJ2-7; the D is unclear. The ends were cut back, 5 bases at V and 7 bases at J, with 15 bases in the middle. The germline gives CDR1 MNHEY, CDR2 SMNVEV (reference sequence). This CDR3 comprises 13 residues.

This clone was detected a few times. This sequence joins TRBV6-4 and TRBJ1-2; a weak D match, TRBD1 (5 bases). Germline CDR1 reads MRHNA; CDR2 reads SNTAGT. V was pared by 3 bases and J by 0 bases, with 14 bases between. The length of the CDR3 is 16 residues. In DNA form, the CDR3 reads TGTGCCAGCAGTGAAGATACCGGGGCCCCTAACTATGGCTACACCTTC. Translation: CASSEDTGAPNYGYTF.

This clone appeared once. The V and J genes are TRBV28 and TRBJ1-1; D is perhaps TRBD1 (5 bases). CDR3 length: 13 amino acids. V gave up 1 base and J gave up 8 bases, with 11 bases separating them. The germline V gene has CDR1 MDHEN and CDR2 SYDVKM. The CDR3 sequence is CASSLSRDGEAFF. CDR3 nucleotides: TGTGCCAGCAGTTTATCCAGGGATGGGGAAGCTTTCTTT.

The rearrangement links TRBV7-8 to TRBJ2-3; unclear D gene. The CDR3 runs to 15 residues. The V gene lost 3 bases and the J gene lost 2 bases, with 12 bases spanning the gap. Germline CDR1 is SGHVS and CDR2 is FQNEAQ. Here the CDR3 DNA reads TGTGCCAGCAGCTTTAAGGGCAGGAACACAGATACGCAGTATTTT. This translates into CASSFKGRNTDTQYF.

The rearrangement uses TRBV10-3 and TRBJ2-2, with D possibly being TRBD1 or TRBD2 (5 bases each). Germline V gene lookup returns CDR1 ENHRY and CDR2 SYGVKD. CDR3 length: 14 amino acids. The V end lost 8 bases, the J end lost 3 bases, and 13 bases lay between the germline ends. CDR3 in DNA: TGTGCCATCGGCAGGGTTAGCGACACCGGGGAGCTGTTTTTT. Protein product: CAIGRVSDTGELFF.

This chain links TRBV4-3 with TRBJ1-1; D is perhaps TRBD1 (5 bases). CDR1 and CDR2 (germline): LGHNA, YSLEER. V lost 1 base and J lost 1, with 10 bases in between. The CDR3 totals 15 residues. The CDR3: CASSQVVRANTEAFF. CDR3 nucleotides: TGCGCCAGCAGCCAAGTCGTCAGGGCGAACACTGAAGCTTTCTTT.

This chain connects TRBV6-4 to TRBJ2-3; TRBD2 is a possible D gene (5 bases). Germline loops: CDR1 MRHNA, CDR2 SNTAGT. The length of the CDR3 is 16 residues. The V and J ends lost 2 bases and 0 bases respectively, with 12 bases between them. The CDR3 spells CASSDGGSTSTDTQYF. CDR3 bases: TGTGCCAGCAGTGACGGCGGGTCTACTAGCACAGATACGCAGTATTTT.